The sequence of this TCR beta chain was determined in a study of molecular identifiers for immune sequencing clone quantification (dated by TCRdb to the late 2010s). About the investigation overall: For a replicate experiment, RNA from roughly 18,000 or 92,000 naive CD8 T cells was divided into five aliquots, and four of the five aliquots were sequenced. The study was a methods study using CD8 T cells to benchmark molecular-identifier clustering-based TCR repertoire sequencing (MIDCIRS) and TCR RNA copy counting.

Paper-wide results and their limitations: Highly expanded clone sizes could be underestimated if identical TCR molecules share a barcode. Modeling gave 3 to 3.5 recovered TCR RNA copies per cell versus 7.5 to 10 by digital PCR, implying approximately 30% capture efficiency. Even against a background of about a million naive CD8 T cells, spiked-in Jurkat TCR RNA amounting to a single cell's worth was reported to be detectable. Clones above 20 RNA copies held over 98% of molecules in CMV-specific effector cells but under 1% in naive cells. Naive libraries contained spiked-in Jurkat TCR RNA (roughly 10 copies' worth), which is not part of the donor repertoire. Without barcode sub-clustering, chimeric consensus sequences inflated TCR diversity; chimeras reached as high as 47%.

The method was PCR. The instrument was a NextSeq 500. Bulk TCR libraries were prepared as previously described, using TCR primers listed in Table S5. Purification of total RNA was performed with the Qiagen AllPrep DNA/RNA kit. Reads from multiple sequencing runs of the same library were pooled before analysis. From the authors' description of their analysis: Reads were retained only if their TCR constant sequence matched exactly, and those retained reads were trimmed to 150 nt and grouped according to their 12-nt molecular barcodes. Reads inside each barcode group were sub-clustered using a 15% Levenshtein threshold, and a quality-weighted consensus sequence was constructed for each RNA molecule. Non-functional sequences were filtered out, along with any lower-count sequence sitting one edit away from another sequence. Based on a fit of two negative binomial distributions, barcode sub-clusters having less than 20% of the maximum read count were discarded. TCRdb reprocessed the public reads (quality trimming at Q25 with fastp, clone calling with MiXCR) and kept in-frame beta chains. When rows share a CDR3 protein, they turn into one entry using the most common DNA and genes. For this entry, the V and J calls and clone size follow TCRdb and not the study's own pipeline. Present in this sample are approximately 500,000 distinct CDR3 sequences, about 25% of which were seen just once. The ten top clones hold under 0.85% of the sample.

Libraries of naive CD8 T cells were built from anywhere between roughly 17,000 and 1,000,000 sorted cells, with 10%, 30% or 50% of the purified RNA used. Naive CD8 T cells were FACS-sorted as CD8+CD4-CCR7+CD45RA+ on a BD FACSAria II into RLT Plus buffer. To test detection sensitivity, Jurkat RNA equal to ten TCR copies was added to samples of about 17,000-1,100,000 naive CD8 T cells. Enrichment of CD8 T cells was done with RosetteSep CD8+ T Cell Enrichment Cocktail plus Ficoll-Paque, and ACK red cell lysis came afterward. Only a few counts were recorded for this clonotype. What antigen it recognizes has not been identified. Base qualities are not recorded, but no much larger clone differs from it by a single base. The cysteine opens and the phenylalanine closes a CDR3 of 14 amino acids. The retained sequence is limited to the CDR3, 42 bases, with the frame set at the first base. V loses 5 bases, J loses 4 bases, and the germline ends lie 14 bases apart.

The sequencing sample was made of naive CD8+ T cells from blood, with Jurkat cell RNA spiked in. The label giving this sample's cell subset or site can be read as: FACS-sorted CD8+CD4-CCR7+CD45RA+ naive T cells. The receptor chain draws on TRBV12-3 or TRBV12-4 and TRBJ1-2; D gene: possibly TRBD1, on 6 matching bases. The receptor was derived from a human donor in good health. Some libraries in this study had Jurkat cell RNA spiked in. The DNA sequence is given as TGTGCCAGCAGTCCACCAACAGGGCTCTATGGCTACACCTTC. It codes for CASSPPTGLYGYTF.